This T cell receptor (beta chain) came from a study of breast tumors, draining lymph nodes, adjacent tissues. Breast cancer patients provided tissue from their axillary draining lymph nodes. MiXCR was run by TCRdb on the multiplex PCR reads, yielding one entry per CDR3 protein. Of about 180,000 distinct CDR3 sequences in the sample, 25% to 40% were seen once. This clonotype was found a few times. The antigen remains unidentified. Germline values: CDR1 SEHNR, CDR2 FQNEAQ (reference sequence). V was cut by 5 bases and J by 0 bases, with 7 bases left in between. This CDR3 spans 13 amino acids. Whole-study findings and limits: Compared with basal-like, luminal-like tumors shared significantly more repertoire with nontumor tissue. Most tumor T cells seemingly derive from lymph node, then expand in tumor. The lymph node origin of tumor T cells was framed as consistent with a hypothesis, not demonstrated. Compared with lymph nodes, tumors were less diverse; compared with nontumor tissue, more.

Sequenced sample: axillary lymph node tissue. The rearrangement links TRBV7-9 to TRBJ1-1; weak D call: TRBD1 (5 bases). This TCR derives from a female donor with breast cancer. Some clones in this sample may be carry-over from other donors' samples. The CDR3 here is CASSPQVNTEAFF. Written as DNA, the CDR3 is TGTGCCAGCAGCCCACAGGTGAACACTGAAGCTTTCTTT.